The 10 T cell receptor beta chains listed next were all sequenced from one sample in a study of blood T cells in healthy people across ages (dated by TCRdb to 2014 to 2015). The library came from 5' RACE. Data came from an Illumina HiSeq 2500. A second PCR of about 6 to 11 cycles was run with a J-beta primer mix and a sample-barcoded 5' primer. Clones were called with MiXCR by TCRdb after fastp trimmed the public reads at Q25, and only in-frame beta chains were retained. Identical CDR3 proteins give one entry, which carries the most common genes and DNA. This sample gives about 580,000 distinct CDR3 sequences in total; under 55% of them show up just once. Of the sample, just under 25% is held by the ten largest clones. Sequenced: blood. The receptors stem from an older man in good health.

The CDR3 spells CASSRTARTDQPQHF. CDR3 nucleotide sequence: TGTGCCAGCAGCCGGACAGCCCGCACCGATCAGCCCCAGCATTTT. V gene TRBV5-5 combines with J gene TRBJ1-5, with D perhaps matching TRBD1 (6 bases). The germline V and J ends were trimmed by 4 bases and 5 bases, with 16 bases remaining between them. CDR1 is SGHKS and CDR2 is YYEKEE in the germline V gene (reference sequence). This CDR3 spans 15 amino acids.

V is TRBV20-1 and J is TRBJ1-4, with TRBD1 matching 9 bases. The V gene's germline CDR1 is DFQATT and CDR2 SNEGSKA (reference sequence). The ends lost 6 bases at V and 6 bases at J; junction bases unmatched: 5. The CDR3 has 13 residues. The CDR3 DNA reads as TGCAGTGCCGCCGGGACAGGGTATGAAAAACTGTTTTTT. This encodes CSAAGTGYEKLFF.

This clonotype was recorded a few times. V gene TRBV7-9 combines with J gene TRBJ2-7; 9 nucleotides line up with TRBD1. The CDR3 is 15 amino acids. Germline-derived CDR1 and CDR2 are SEHNR and FQNEAQ (reference sequence). Trimming cost V 5 bases and J 1 base; bases outside gene matches: 6. CDR3 loop: CASSAGQGGSYEQYF. CDR3 sequence (DNA): TGTGCCAGCAGCGCGGGACAGGGTGGTTCCTACGAGCAGTACTTC.

Only a few counts were recorded for this clonotype. This chain joins TRBV21-1 and TRBJ2-6; whether TRBD1, the table's D call, matches the DNA was not checked. TRBV21-1 counts as a pseudogene. The CDR3 is made up of 19 amino acids. CDR3 sequence reads: CASSGSLDRPNSGANVLTF. DNA of the CDR3: TGTGCCAGCAGCGGATCATTGGACAGGCCGAATTCTGGGGCCAACGTCCTGACTTTC.

The chain combines TRBV5-1 with TRBJ2-1; a weak D match, TRBD2 (7 bases). The CDR3 totals 17 residues. Germline V gene data show CDR1 as SGHRS and CDR2 as YFSETQ. Trimming pared 2 bases from V and 5 bases from J, leaving 20 bases between. This CDR3 reads CASSFHSGAGTNNEQFF. DNA for the CDR3: TGCGCCAGCAGCTTCCACTCGGGGGCGGGGACTAACAATGAGCAGTTCTTC.

The chain recombines TRBV28 with TRBJ1-5, with D perhaps TRBD1 (6 bases). Per germline, CDR1 MDHEN and CDR2 SYDVKM. The CDR3 has 15 residues. V gave up 6 bases and J gave up 0 bases, with 12 bases separating them. The CDR3 loop reads CASSSLQGSNQPQHF. Here the CDR3 DNA reads TGTGCCAGCAGCTCCTTACAGGGTAGCAATCAGCCCCAGCATTTT.

The genes are TRBV29-1 and TRBJ2-7, with 8 bases aligning to TRBD1. Germline loops: CDR1 SQVTM, CDR2 ANQGSEA. The CDR3 totals 14 residues. Trimming took 6 bases from V and 0 from J; bases not matched to a gene: 7. The CDR3 bases are TGCAGCGTCTCCAGGACAGGGAACTCCTACGAGCAGTACTTC. Residues: CSVSRTGNSYEQYF.

This clonotype was counted at least ten times. The genes are TRBV6-5 and TRBJ2-5; no definite D call. V shed 5 bases and J shed 7 bases, with 8 bases lying between them. This CDR3 comprises 11 residues. Germline-derived CDR1 and CDR2 are MNHEY and SVGAGI. The CDR3 loop is CASSQRWTQYF. CDR3 in DNA: TGTGCCAGCAGTCAAAGGTGGACCCAGTACTTC.

The CDR3 spells CSAPSGTSGRKNIQYF. The CDR3 DNA reads TGCAGTGCCCCCTCCGGGACTAGCGGCCGCAAAAACATTCAGTACTTC. V usage is TRBV20-1 and J usage is TRBJ2-4; 11 positions match TRBD2. The CDR3 sequence is 16 residues long. Trimming cost V 6 bases and J 3 bases; bases outside gene matches: 10. CDR1 and CDR2 from the germline V gene are DFQATT and SNEGSKA (reference sequence).

This rearrangement joins TRBV3-1 to TRBJ2-5; the D gene is possibly TRBD1 (5 bases). Trimming cost V 0 bases and J 5 bases, with 7 bases left between them. The CDR3 is made up of 13 amino acids. Germline CDR1 LGHDT, CDR2 YNNKEL (reference sequence). CDR3: CASSQEGAETQYF. CDR3 DNA sequence: TGTGCCAGCAGCCAAGAAGGGGCCGAGACCCAGTACTTC.